This T cell receptor (beta chain) was profiled in a study of blood T cell repertoires in COVID-19. Across the whole study: The United States, Italy and Spain provided the acute and convalescent COVID-19 samples. From T cells, B-cell-depleted T cells, or PBMCs came the material, which was cDNA or gDNA.

This clone occurred once. This CDR3 is 16 amino acids long. CDR1 is SGHRS, CDR2 YFSETQ, per germline. V lost 1 base and J 0 bases, leaving 11 bases between the germline ends. Authors' analysis steps: Scientists estimated how many nucleated cells there were by amplifying reference gene primers. Profiled with immunoSEQ multiplex PCR; TCRdb holds only in-frame clones, not every one. V, J and clone size reflect that table, while D and trimming were determined from the DNA. The sample carries just over 250,000 clones, more than 70% recorded once. The sequence was collected from a woman between 50 and 59 years old with acute or convalescent COVID-19. Input material: peripheral blood. V is TRBV5-1 and J is TRBJ1-3; D perhaps matches TRBD1 (5 bases). The DNA for the CDR3 is TGCGCCAGCAGCTTGTTCGGGGGTAGCTCTGGAAACACCATATATTTT. Its protein product is CASSLFGGSSGNTIYF.